One T cell receptor beta chain is described in this entry. The antigen is unknown. This sample stems from a study of cytomegalovirus exposure and HLA in healthy donors. Study-wide context: Most donors, around 81% of a few hundred genotyped, fell in the Caucasian-associated ancestry cluster. Study-level findings and limits: Follow-up analysis later connected one missense variant in DCLRE1C with trimming of TCR beta V- and J-genes.

The PCR contained 60 Vbeta and 13 Jbeta primers. Measured with immunoSEQ multiplex PCR; TCRdb has only the in-frame clones, and not every one. The sample has more than 150,000 clones, 78% seen once. The V end was cut by 4 bases, the J end by 8 bases, with 18 bases between. Looked up from germline, CDR1 is SGHDN and CDR2 is FVKESK. The CDR3 is 15 amino acids. The specimen was PBMCs. This clonotype was obtained from a woman aged 50 to 65 in good health and CMV-seropositive. V gene TRBV14 combines with J gene TRBJ2-1; D may be TRBD2 (5 bases). The CDR3 region has the DNA TGTGCCAGCAGCCCCTTGGACTTTGCTAGGGATGAGCAGTTCTTC. It codes for CASSPLDFARDEQFF.